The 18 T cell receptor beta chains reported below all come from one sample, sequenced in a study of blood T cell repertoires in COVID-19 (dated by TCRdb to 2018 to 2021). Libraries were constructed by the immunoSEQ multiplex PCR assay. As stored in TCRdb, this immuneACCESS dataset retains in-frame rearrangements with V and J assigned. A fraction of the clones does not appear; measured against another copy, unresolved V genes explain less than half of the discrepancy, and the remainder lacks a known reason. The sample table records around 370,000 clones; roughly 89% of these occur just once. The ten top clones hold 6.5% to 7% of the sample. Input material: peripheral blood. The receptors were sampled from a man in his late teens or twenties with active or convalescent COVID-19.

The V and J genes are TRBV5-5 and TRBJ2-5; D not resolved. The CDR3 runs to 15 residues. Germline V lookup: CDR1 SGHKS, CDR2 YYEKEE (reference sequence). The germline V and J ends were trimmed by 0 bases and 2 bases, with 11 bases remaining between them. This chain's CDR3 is CASSLAHREQETQYF. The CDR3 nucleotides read TGTGCCAGCAGCTTGGCGCACAGAGAACAAGAGACCCAGTACTTC.

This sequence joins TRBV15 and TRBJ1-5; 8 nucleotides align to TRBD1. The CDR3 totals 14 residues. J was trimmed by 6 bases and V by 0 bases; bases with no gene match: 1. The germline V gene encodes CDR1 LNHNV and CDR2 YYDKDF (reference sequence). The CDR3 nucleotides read TGTGCCACCAGCAGAGAACAGGGGGTTCAGCCCCAGCATTTT. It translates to CATSREQGVQPQHF.

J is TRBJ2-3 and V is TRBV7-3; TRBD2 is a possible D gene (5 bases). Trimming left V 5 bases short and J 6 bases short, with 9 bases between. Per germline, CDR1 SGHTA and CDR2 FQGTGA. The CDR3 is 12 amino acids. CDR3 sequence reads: CASSPTGDTQYF. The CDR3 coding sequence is TGTGCCAGCAGCCCAACGGGGGATACGCAGTATTTT.

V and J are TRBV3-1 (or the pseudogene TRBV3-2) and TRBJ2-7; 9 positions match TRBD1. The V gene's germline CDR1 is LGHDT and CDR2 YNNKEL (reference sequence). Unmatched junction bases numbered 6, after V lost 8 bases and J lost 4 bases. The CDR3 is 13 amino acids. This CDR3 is CASAIQGAYEQYF. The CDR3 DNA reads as TGTGCCAGCGCGATACAGGGGGCGTACGAGCAGTACTTC.

This CDR3 is CSVARGGGSYNEQFF. In DNA form, the CDR3 reads TGCAGCGTTGCAAGGGGAGGGGGCTCCTACAATGAGCAGTTCTTC. This rearrangement joins TRBV29-1 to TRBJ2-1, with D maybe TRBD2 (7 bases). V was pared by 4 bases and J by 0 bases, with 13 bases between. CDR3 length equals 15 residues. Germline V gene data show CDR1 as SQVTM and CDR2 as ANQGSEA.

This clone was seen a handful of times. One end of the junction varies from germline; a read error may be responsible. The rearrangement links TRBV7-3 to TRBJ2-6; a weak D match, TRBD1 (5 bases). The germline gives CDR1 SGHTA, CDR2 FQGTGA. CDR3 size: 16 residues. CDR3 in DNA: TGTGCCAGCAGCTTAACCCCCCACTCTGGGGCCAACGTGCTGACTTTC. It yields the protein CASSLTPHSGANVLTF. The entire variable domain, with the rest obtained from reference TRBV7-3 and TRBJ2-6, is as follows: GAGVSQTPSNKVTEKGKYVELRCDPISGHTALYWYRQSLGQGPEFLIYFQGTGAADDSGLPNDRFFAVRPEGSVSTLKIQRTERGDSAVYLCASSLTPHSGANVLTFGAGSRLTVL.

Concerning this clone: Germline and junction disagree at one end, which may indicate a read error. The CDR3 DNA reads TGTGCCAGCAGCCTAACCCCCGGGACTAGCGGAAGAATTCTCTACAATGAGCAGTTCTTC. Translated, it gives CASSLTPGTSGRILYNEQFF. The chain couples TRBV7-3 to TRBJ2-1, with 11 bases matching TRBD2. The CDR3 loop spans 20 amino acids. Germline V gene lookup returns CDR1 SGHTA and CDR2 FQGTGA.

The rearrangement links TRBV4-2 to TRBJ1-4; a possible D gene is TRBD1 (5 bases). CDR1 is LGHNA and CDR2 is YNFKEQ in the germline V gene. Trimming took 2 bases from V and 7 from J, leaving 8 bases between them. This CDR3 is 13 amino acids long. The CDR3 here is CASSQQRGEKLFF. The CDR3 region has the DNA TGTGCCAGCAGCCAACAAAGGGGTGAAAAACTGTTTTTT.

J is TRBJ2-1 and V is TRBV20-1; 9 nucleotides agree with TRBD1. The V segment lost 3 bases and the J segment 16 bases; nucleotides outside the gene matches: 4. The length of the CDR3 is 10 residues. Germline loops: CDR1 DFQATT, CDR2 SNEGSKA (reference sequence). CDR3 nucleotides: TGCAGTGCTAGGGGACAGGGAATATTCTTC. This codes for CSARGQGIFF.

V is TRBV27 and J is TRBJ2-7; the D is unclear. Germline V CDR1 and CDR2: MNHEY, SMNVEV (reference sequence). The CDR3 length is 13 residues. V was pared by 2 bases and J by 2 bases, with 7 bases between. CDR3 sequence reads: CASSLSATYEQYF. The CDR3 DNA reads TGTGCCAGCAGTTTAAGCGCAACCTACGAGCAGTACTTC.

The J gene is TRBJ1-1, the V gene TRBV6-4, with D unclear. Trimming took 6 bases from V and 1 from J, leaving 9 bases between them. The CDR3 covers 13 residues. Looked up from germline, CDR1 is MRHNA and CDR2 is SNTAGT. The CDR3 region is CASRGEANTEAFF. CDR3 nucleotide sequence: TGTGCCAGCAGGGGAGAGGCGAACACTGAAGCTTTCTTT.

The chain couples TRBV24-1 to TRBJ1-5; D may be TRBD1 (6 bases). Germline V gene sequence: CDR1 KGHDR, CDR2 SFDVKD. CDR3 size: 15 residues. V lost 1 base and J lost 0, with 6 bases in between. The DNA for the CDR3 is TGTGCCACCAGTGATTTACAGGGTAGCAATCAGCCCCAGCATTTT. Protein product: CATSDLQGSNQPQHF.

CDR3 nucleotide sequence: TGCGCCAGCAGCTTGCTAGACCGGGACAGCTACAATGAGCAGTTCTTC. As protein: CASSLLDRDSYNEQFF. J is TRBJ2-1 and V is TRBV5-1, with 7 bases that match TRBD1. From germline, CDR1 is SGHRS and CDR2 YFSETQ. The CDR3 contains 16 residues. Losses at the gene ends were 1 base for V and 3 bases for J; bases not matched to a gene: 7. The whole variable domain, remainder taken from reference TRBV5-1 and TRBJ2-1, is KAGVTQTPRYLIKTRGQQVTLSCSPISGHRSVSWYQQTPGQGLQFLFEYFSETQRNKGNFPGRFSGRQFSNSRSEMNVSTLELGDSALYLCASSLLDRDSYNEQFFGPGTRLTVL.

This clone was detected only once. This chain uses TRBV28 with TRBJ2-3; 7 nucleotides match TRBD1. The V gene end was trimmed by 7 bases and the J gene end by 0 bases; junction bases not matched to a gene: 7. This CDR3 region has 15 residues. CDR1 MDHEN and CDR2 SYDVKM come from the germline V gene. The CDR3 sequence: CASKTGDTSTDTQYF. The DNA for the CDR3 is TGTGCCAGCAAAACAGGGGATACGAGCACAGATACGCAGTATTTT.

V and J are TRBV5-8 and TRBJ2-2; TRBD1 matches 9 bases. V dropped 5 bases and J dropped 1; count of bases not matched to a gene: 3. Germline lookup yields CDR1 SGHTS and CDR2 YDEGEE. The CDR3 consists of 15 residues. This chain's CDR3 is CASRAGQGNTGELFF. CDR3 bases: TGTGCCAGCAGGGCGGGACAGGGGAACACCGGGGAGCTGTTTTTT.

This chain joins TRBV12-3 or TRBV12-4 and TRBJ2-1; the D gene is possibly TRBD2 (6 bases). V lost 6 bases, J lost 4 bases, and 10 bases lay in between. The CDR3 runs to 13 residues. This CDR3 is CASRSGRYNEQFF. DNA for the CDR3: TGTGCCAGCAGGTCAGGGAGGTACAATGAGCAGTTCTTC.

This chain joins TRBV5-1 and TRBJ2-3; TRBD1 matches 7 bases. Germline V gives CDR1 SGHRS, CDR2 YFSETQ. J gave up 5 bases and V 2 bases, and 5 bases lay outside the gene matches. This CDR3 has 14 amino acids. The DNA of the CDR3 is TGCGCCAGCAGCTTCGGGTGGGACAGAGATACGCAGTATTTT. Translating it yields CASSFGWDRDTQYF. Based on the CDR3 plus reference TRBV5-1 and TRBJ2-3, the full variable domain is KAGVTQTPRYLIKTRGQQVTLSCSPISGHRSVSWYQQTPGQGLQFLFEYFSETQRNKGNFPGRFSGRQFSNSRSEMNVSTLELGDSALYLCASSFGWDRDTQYFGPGTRLTVL.

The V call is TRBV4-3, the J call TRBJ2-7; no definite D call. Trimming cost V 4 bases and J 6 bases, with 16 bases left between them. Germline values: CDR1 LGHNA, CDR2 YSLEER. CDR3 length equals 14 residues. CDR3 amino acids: CASSLRSVTGEQYF. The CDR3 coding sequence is TGCGCCAGCAGCCTTCGGTCAGTTACGGGCGAGCAGTACTTC.